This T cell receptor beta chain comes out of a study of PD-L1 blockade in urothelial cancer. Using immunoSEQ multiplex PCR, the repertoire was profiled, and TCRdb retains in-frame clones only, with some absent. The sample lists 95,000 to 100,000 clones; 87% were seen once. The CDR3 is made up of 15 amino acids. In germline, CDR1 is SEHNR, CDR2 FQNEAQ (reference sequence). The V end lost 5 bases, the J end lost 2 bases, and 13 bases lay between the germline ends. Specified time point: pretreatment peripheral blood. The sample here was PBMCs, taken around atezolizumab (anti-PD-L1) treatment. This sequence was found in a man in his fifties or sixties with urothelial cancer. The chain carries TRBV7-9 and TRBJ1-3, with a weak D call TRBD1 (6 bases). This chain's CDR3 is CASSTPRQAGNTIYF. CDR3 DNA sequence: TGTGCCAGCAGCACACCCAGACAGGCTGGAAACACCATATATTTT.